The 2 T cell receptor beta chains below were found in one sample sequenced in a study of cytomegalovirus exposure and HLA in healthy donors. Vbeta (60) and Jbeta (13) primers were used in the PCR. Method: immunoSEQ multiplex PCR; TCRdb's copy keeps in-frame clones and lacks some. The sample holds roughly 240,000 clones, roughly 78% seen once. The sequencing input was PBMCs. Receptor source: a boy younger than 18 in good health and CMV-seronegative.

The rearrangement joins TRBV7-9 to TRBJ1-1; D is uncertain. Germline V gene lookup returns CDR1 SEHNR and CDR2 FQNEAQ (reference sequence). The V end lost 8 bases, the J end lost 2 bases, and 9 bases lay between the germline ends. This CDR3 is built from 12 residues. The CDR3 here is CASRLANTEAFF. The CDR3 nucleotides read TGTGCCAGCCGATTGGCAAACACTGAAGCTTTCTTT.

The chain recombines TRBV9 with TRBJ2-1; 8 bases map to TRBD1. Germline V gene sequence: CDR1 SGDLS, CDR2 YYNGEE. With 4 bases clipped from V and 1 base from J, the junction kept 4 bases outside the gene matches. This CDR3 spans 15 amino acids. The DNA for the CDR3 is TGTGCCAGCAGCTCGCGACAGGGGTCCTACAATGAGCAGTTCTTC. It yields the protein CASSSRQGSYNEQFF. The full variable domain, its missing parts supplied by reference TRBV9 and TRBJ2-1, is DSGVTQTPKHLITATGQRVTLRCSPRSGDLSVYWYQQSLDQGLQFLIQYYNGEERAKGNILERFSAQQFPDLHSELNLSSLELGDSALYFCASSSRQGSYNEQFFGPGTRLTVL.